This entry is about one TCR beta chain. The method was immunoSEQ multiplex PCR; TCRdb's version includes in-frame clones alone and lacks a portion of them. In the table there are about 260,000 clones, 90% of which are singletons. This sample stems from a study of cytomegalovirus exposure and HLA in healthy donors. Trimming took 7 bases from V and 2 from J; bases not matched to a gene: 6. Germline loops: CDR1 LNHDA, CDR2 SQIVND (reference sequence). The length of the CDR3 is 15 residues. Sequenced sample: PBMCs. The source of this sequence is a woman in her twenties or thirties in good health and CMV-seronegative. The chain uses TRBV19 and TRBJ2-1; 9 bases are a match to TRBD1. The CDR3 region is CASTRTGATYNEQFF. Written as DNA, the CDR3 is TGTGCCAGTACCCGGACAGGGGCCACCTACAATGAGCAGTTCTTC.